This TCR beta chain appears in the sequencing data of a study of T cell repertoires in cytomegalovirus infection. Study overall: Matching HLA type, along with CMV infection, was indicated by public TCR beta signatures.

Each CDR3 protein gets one entry after TCRdb re-called the reads with MiXCR. The sample has about 740,000 distinct CDR3 sequences; under 40% are singletons. Findings and limits, study-wide: CMV-specific TCR beta clonotypes restricted by HLA-C dominated the ex vivo response.

Per the germline V gene, CDR1 is MNHEY and CDR2 is SMNVEV (reference sequence). This CDR3 spans 14 amino acids. With V trimmed by 7 bases and J by 2 bases, 5 bases remained unmatched. In the case of this clonotype: Its cognate antigen is unknown.

J is TRBJ2-7 and V is TRBV27; 10 nucleotides agree with TRBD2. Sequencing input: PBMCs. This clonotype was sampled from a human donor in good health (CMV status not recorded). Some clones in this sample may be carry-over from other donors' samples. CDR3 region: CASTQAGGPYEQYF. CDR3 bases: TGTGCCAGCACTCAAGCGGGAGGGCCCTACGAGCAGTACTTC.